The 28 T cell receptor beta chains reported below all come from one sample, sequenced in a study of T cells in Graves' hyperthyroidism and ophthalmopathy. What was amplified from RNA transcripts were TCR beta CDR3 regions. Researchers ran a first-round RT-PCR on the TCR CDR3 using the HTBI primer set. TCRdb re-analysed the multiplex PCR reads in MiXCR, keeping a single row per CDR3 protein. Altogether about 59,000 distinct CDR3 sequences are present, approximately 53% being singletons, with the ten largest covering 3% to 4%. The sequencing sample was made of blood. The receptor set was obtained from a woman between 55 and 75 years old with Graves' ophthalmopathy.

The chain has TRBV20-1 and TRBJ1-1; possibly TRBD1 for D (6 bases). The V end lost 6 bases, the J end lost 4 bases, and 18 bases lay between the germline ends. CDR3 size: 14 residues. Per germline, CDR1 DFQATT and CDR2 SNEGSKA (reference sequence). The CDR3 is CSARGGRETTEAFF. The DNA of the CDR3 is TGCAGTGCCCGGGGGGGCCGAGAGACCACTGAAGCTTTCTTT.

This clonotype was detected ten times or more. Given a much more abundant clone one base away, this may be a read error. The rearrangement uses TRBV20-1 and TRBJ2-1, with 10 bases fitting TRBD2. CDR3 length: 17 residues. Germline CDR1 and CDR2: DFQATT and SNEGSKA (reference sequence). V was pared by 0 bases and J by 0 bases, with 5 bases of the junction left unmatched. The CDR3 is CSARDRASGSSYNEQFF. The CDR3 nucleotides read TGCAGTGCTAGAGATCGGGCTAGCGGGAGCTCCTACAATGAGCAGTTCTTC.

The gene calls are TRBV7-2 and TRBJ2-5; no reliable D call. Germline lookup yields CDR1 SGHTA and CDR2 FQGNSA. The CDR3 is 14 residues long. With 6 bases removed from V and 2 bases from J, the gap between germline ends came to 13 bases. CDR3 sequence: CASRVGQYQETQYF. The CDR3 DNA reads TGTGCCAGCAGAGTTGGGCAGTATCAAGAGACCCAGTACTTC. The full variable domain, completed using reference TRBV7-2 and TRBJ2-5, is GAGVSQSPSNKVTEKGKDVELRCDPISGHTALYWYRQSLGQGLEFLIYFQGNSAPDKSGLPSDRFSAERTGGSVSTLTIQRTQQEDSAVYLCASRVGQYQETQYFGPGTRLLVL.

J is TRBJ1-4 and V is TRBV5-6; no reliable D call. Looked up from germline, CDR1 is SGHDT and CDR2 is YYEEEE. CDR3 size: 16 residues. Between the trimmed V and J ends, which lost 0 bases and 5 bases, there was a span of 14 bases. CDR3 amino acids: CASSLGPGSTNEKLFF. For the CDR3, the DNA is TGTGCCAGCAGCTTGGGTCCGGGCTCCACCAATGAAAAACTGTTTTTT.

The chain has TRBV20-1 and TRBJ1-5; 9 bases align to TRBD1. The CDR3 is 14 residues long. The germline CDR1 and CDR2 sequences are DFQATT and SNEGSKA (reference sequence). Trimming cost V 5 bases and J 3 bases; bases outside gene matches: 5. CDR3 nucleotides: TGCAGTGCTCCCGGGACAGGGAACAATCAGCCCCAGCATTTT. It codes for CSAPGTGNNQPQHF.

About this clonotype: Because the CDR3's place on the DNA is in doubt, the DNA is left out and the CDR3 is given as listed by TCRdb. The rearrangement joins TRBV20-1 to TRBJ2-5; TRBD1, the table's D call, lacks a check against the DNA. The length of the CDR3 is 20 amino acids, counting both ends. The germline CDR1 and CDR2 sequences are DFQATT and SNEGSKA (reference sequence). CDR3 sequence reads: CSTQGGEGQPQHFGDGTQYF.

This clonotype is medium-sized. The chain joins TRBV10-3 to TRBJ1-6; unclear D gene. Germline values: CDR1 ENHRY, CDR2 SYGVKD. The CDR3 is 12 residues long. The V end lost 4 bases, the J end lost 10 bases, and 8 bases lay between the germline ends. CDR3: CAISALLSPLHF. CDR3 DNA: TGTGCCATCAGTGCCCTCCTGTCACCCCTCCACTTT.

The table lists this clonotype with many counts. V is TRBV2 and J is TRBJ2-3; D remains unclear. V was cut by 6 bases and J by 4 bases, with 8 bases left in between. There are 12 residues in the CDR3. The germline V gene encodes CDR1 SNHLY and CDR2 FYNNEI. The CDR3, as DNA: TGTGCCAGCAGAGGGCTAGCAGATACGCAGTATTTT. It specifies CASRGLADTQYF.

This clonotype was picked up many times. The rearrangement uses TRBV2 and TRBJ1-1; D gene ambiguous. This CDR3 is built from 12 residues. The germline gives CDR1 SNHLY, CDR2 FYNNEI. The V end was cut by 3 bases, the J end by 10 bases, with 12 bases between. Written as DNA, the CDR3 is TGTGCCAGCAGTGATAAGGCCCCGGGAGCTTTCTTT. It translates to CASSDKAPGAFF.

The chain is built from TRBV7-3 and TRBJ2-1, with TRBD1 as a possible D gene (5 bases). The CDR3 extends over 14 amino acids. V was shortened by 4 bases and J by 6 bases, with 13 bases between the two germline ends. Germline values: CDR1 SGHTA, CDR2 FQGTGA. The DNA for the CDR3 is TGTGCCAGCAGCTGGGGAACAGGCGCCAATGAGCAGTTCTTC. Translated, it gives CASSWGTGANEQFF. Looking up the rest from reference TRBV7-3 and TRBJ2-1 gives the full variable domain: GAGVSQTPSNKVTEKGKYVELRCDPISGHTALYWYRQSLGQGPEFLIYFQGTGAADDSGLPNDRFFAVRPEGSVSTLKIQRTERGDSAVYLCASSWGTGANEQFFGPGTRLTVL.

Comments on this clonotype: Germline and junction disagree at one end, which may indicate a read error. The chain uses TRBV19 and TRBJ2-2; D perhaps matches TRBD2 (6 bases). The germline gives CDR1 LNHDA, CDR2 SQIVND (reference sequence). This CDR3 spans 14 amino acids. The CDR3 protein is CASGTGNKHGEAVF. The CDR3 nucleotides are TGTGCCAGCGGGACCGGGAACAAACACGGGGAGGCTGTTTTT.

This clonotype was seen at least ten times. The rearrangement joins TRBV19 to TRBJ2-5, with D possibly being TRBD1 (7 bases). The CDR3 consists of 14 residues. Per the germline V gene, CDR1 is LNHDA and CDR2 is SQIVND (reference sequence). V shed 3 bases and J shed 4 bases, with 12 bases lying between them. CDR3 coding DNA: TGTGCCAGTAGTATTCAGGGGGGAAGAGAGACCCAGTACTTC. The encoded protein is CASSIQGGRETQYF.

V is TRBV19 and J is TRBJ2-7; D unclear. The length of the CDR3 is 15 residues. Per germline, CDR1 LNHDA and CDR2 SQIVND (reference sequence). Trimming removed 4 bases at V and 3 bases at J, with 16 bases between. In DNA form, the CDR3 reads TGTGCCAGTAGTACGGCCGGGTCACCATTCTACGAGCAGTACTTC. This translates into CASSTAGSPFYEQYF.

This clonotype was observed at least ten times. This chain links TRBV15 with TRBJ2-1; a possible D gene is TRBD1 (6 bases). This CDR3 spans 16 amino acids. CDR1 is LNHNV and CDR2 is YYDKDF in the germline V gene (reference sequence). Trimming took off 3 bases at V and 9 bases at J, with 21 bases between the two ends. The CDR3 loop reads CATSRTQERDNPEQFF. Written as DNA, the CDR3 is TGTGCCACCAGCAGGACCCAGGAACGGGACAACCCTGAGCAGTTCTTC.

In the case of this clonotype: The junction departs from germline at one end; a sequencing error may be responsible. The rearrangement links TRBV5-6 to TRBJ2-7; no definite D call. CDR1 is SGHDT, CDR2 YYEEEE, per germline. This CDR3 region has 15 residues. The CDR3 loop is CASSLPTTRPYGQYF. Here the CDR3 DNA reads TGTGCCAGCAGCTTGCCGACCACGCGGCCCTACGGGCAGTACTTC.

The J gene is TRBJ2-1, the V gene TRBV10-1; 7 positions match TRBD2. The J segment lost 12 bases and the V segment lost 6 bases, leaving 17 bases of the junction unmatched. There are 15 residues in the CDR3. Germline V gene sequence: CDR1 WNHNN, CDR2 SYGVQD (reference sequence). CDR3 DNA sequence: TGCGCCAGCAGCGAGGGTCTAGCGGACACCGATACGCAGTTCTTC. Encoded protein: CASSEGLADTDTQFF.

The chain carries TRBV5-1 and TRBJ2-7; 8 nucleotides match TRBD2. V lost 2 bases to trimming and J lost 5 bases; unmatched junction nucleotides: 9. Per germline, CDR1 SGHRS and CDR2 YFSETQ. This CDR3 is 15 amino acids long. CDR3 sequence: CASSLGLGGANEQYF. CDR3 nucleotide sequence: TGCGCCAGCAGCTTAGGGCTCGGGGGGGCTAACGAGCAGTACTTC.

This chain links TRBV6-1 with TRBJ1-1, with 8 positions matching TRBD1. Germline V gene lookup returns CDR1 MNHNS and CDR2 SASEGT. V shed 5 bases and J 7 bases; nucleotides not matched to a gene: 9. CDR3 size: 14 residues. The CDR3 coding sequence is TGTGCCAGCAGTACCGCCTTAACAGGGGGTGAAGCTTTCTTT. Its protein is CASSTALTGGEAFF.

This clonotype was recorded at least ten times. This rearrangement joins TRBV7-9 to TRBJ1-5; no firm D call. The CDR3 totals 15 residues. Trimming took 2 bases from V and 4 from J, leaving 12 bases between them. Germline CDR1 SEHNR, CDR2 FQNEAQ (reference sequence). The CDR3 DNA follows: TGTGCCAGCAGCTTAAGTATGACCGAGAATCAGCCCCAGCATTTT. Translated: CASSLSMTENQPQHF.

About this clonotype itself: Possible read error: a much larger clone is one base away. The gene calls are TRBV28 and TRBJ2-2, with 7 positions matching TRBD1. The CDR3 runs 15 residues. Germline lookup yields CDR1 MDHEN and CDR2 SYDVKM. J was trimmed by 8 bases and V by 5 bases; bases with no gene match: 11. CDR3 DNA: TGTGCCAGCAGTCAGGGGGACCACCCGGCGGGGGAGCTGTTTTTT. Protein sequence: CASSQGDHPAGELFF.

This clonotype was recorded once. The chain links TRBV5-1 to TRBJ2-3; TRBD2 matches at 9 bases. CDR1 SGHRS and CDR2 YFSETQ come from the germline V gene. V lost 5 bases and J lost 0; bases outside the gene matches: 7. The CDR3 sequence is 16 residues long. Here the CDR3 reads CASSLGTSSSTDTQYF. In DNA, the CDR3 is TGCGCCAGCAGTCTAGGGACTAGCTCTAGCACAGATACGCAGTATTTT.

The CDR3 sequence: CASVTGTSGPTYEQYF. The CDR3 DNA reads as TGTGCCAGCGTAACCGGGACTAGCGGTCCTACCTACGAGCAGTACTTC. The J gene is TRBJ2-7, the V gene TRBV6-2 or TRBV6-3, with 11 positions matching TRBD2. The CDR3 extends over 16 amino acids. CDR1 MNHEY and CDR2 SVGEGT come from the germline V gene. Losses at the gene ends were 8 bases for V and 2 bases for J; bases not matched to a gene: 11.

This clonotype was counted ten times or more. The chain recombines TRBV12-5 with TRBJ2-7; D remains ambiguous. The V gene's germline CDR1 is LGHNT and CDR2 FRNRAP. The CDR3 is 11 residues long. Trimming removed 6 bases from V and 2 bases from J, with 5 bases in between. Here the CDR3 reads CASGPTYEQYF. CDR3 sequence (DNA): TGTGCTAGTGGACCGACCTACGAGCAGTACTTC.

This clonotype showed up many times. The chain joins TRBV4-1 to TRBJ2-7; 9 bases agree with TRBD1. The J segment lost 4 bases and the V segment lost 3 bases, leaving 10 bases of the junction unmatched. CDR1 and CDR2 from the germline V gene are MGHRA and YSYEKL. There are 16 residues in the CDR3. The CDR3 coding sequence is TGCGCCAGCAGCCAGGCCACAGGGGGCGTCCTTTACGAGCAGTACTTC. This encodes CASSQATGGVLYEQYF.

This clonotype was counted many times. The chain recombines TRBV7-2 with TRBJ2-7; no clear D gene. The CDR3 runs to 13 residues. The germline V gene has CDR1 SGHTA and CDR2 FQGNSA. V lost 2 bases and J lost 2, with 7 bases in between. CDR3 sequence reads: CASSLSRTYEQYF. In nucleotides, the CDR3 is TGTGCCAGCAGCTTAAGTCGGACCTACGAGCAGTACTTC.

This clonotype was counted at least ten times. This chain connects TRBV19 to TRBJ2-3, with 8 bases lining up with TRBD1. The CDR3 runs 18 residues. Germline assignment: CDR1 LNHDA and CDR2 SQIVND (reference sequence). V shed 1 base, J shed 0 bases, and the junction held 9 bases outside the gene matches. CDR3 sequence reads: CASSIGHQGASSTDTQYF. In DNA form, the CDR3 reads TGTGCCAGTAGTATAGGACACCAGGGGGCCTCTAGCACAGATACGCAGTATTTT.

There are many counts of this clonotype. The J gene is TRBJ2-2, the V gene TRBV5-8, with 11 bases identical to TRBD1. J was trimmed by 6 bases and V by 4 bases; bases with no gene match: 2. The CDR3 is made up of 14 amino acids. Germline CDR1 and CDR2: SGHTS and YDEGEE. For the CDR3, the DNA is TGTGCCAGCAGCGAGGGACAGGGGGCCGGGGAGCTGTTTTTT. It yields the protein CASSEGQGAGELFF.

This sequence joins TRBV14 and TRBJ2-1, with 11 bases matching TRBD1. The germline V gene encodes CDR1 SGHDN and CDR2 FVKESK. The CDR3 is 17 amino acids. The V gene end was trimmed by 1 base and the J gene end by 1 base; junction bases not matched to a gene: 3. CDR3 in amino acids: CASSQAGTGGSYNEQFF. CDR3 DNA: TGTGCCAGCAGCCAAGCCGGGACAGGGGGGTCCTACAATGAGCAGTTCTTC.